The present T cell receptor beta chain was sequenced within a study of T cells after yellow fever vaccination (dated by TCRdb to about 2019). With respect to the entire study: The SMART-Seq v4 Ultra Low Input RNA kit was used to prepare libraries from fractions with low cell numbers. Bulk PBMC replicates and cell subsets were isolated from blood drawn at multiple timepoints before and after both primary and secondary immunization. To track T-cell clones before and after primary and booster YFV17D yellow fever vaccination, bulk TCR alpha and beta repertoires were sequenced longitudinally. The cohort comprised two healthy male donors, one aged 18 to 30 and one aged 30 to 39 years. General findings and caveats noted by the study authors: Compared with the primary T-cell response, the secondary T-cell response was faster but weaker, reaching its peak on day 5 rather than on day 15. Because the study included only a couple of donors, the extent to which the findings can be generalized is limited. Most clones expanded after primary vaccination (about 96% of CD4 and 70% to 90% of CD8) were re-detected after the booster, suggesting that broad memory maintenance occurred. Because abundant contaminating clonotypes from the bulk population could be contained in FACS-sorted repertoires, computational filtering was required. A small share of clonotypes was detected in both CD4 and CD8 compartments, with the overlap likely arising from convergent recombination.

V ends up 4 bases short and J 2 bases short, with an unmatched junction base count of 3. The CDR3 has 15 amino acids, counting the end cysteine and phenylalanine. The retained sequence is limited to the CDR3, 45 bases, with the frame set at the first base. Looking up the germline V gene yields CDR1 LGHNA and CDR2 YSLEER. At least ten counts were recorded for this clonotype. The specificity of this receptor is unknown. No quality values exist for individual bases; no much larger clone is one base distant. This specimen's treatment or condition label, interpreted: live attenuated yellow fever vaccine strain. PBMCs were isolated from peripheral blood using a standard Ficoll-Paque protocol. CD4 and CD8 T-cell fractions were isolated with Dynabeads CD4 and CD8 positive selection kits. TriZol was used to extract RNA from bulk PBMCs, from CD4 and CD8 fractions, and from dextramer-positive and dextramer-negative fractions.

TCR cDNA was made using 5'RACE template switching, a step that added a universal primer site and unique molecular identifiers. cDNA synthesis was primed from both the TCR alpha and TCR beta constant segments. Library amplification involved two PCR steps, and the second step added sample barcodes and sequencing adapters. Sequencing of the libraries was done on either Illumina HiSeq 2500 (2x100 bp) or NovaSeq (2x150 bp). Per the authors' processing: Demultiplexing of reads and collapsing into UMI consensus sequences were performed with MIGEC, and V(D)J alignment was carried out with MiXCR. Vaccine-responding clonotypes were identified with edgeR using replicate PBMC samples, with FDR below 0.01 and a log2 fold change above 5 up to day 15 being required. Bulk clonotypes were assigned CD4 or CD8 identity according to which sequenced CD4 or CD8 repertoire held them at higher abundance. TCRdb reprocessed the public reads (quality trimming at Q25 with fastp, clone calling with MiXCR) and kept in-frame beta chains. All rows with the same CDR3 protein become a single entry with the most common DNA and genes. In this record, the V and J calls reflect TCRdb's handling and not the investigators' own analysis. The sample has over 100,000 distinct CDR3 sequences on record, 8.4% of them singletons. About 25% of the sample belongs to the ten largest clones.

This TCR came from a man aged 30 to 45 who received the YFV17D yellow fever vaccine. This sample comprised CD8+ T cells sorted from PBMCs, obtained 45 days after the yellow fever booster vaccination. The chain couples TRBV4-3 to TRBJ2-2; 8 central bases correspond to TRBD2. The CDR3 has the sequence CASSLSGTNTGELFF. The DNA is as follows: TGCGCCAGCAGCCTTAGCGGGACCAACACCGGGGAGCTGTTTTTT.